This T cell receptor (beta chain) comes out of a study of cytomegalovirus exposure and HLA in healthy donors. The study's findings and limits: Cytomegalovirus association was listed for approximately 150 TCR beta chains. Subsequent analysis revealed that first-cohort TCR clusters tended to co-occur in the 130 or so validation repertoires. The authors confirmed in vitro that a few CMV-associated chains were specific for CMV antigens.

With respect to this clone: Its cognate antigen is unknown.

The donors were members of the validation cohort, which comprised 120 subjects and was separate from the first cohort of fewer than 700 subjects. J was trimmed by 2 bases and V by 2 bases; bases with no gene match: 2. CDR1 MNHEY and CDR2 SVGAGI come from the germline V gene. This CDR3 is 14 amino acids long. The data were produced by immunoSEQ multiplex PCR, yet TCRdb's version contains in-frame clones alone and is incomplete. The sample shows approximately 180,000 clones, about 89% of them seen only once. The receptor comes from a man aged 18 to 29 in good health and CMV-seropositive. This chain uses TRBV6-5 with TRBJ1-1; 7 bases fit TRBD1. Sample: PBMCs. The CDR3 sequence is CASSYGTANTEAFF. The CDR3 DNA is TGTGCCAGCAGTTACGGGACAGCAAACACTGAAGCTTTCTTT.